A single T cell receptor (beta chain) is shown here with its context. Germline assignment: CDR1 SSHAT and CDR2 FNYEAQ (reference sequence). V was shortened by 6 bases and J by 1 base, with 9 bases between the two germline ends. CDR3 length: 13 amino acids. Method: immunoSEQ multiplex PCR; TCRdb's copy keeps in-frame clones and lacks some. The table records 30,000 to 35,000 clones, 80% of them present only once. This specimen belongs to a study of chemoradiotherapy in HPV16-positive cancers. Material: blood, obtained from a patient who underwent chemoradiotherapy. The TCR originated in a human donor with HPV-associated anogenital cancer. V and J are TRBV7-7 and TRBJ2-5; maybe TRBD2 (6 bases). The CDR3 reads CASSRDFQETQYF. The CDR3 DNA reads TGTGCCAGCAGTCGGGACTTCCAAGAGACCCAGTACTTC.